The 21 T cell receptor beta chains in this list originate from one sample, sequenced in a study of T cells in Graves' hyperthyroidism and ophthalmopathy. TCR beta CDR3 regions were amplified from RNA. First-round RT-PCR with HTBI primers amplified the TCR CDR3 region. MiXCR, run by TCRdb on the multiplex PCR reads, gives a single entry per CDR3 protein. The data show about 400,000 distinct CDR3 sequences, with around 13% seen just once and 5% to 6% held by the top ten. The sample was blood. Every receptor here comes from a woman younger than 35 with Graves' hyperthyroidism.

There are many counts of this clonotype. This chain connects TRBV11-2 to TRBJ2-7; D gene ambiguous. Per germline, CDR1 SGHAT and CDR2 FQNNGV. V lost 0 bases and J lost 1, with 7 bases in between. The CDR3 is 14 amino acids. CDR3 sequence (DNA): TGTGCCAGCAGCTTAGAGGGGAATTCCTACGAGCAGTACTTC. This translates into CASSLEGNSYEQYF.

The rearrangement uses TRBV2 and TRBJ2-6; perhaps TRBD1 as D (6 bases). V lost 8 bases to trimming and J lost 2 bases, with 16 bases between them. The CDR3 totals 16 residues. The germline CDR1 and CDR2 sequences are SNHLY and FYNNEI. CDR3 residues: CASLLQGRAGANVLTF. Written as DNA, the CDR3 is TGTGCCAGCCTCTTACAGGGTAGGGCTGGGGCCAACGTCCTGACTTTC.

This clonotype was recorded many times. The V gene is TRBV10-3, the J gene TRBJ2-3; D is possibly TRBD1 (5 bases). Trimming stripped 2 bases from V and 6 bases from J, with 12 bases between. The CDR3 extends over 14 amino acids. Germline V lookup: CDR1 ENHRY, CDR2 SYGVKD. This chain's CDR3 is CAISELTAWDTQYF. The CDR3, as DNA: TGTGCCATCAGTGAGCTGACAGCATGGGATACGCAGTATTTT.

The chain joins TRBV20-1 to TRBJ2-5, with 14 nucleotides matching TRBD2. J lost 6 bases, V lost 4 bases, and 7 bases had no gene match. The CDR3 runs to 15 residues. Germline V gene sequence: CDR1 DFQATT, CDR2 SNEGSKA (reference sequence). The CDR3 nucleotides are TGCAGTGCTACCGGGACTAGCGGGAGATCCCAGACCCAGTACTTC. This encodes CSATGTSGRSQTQYF.

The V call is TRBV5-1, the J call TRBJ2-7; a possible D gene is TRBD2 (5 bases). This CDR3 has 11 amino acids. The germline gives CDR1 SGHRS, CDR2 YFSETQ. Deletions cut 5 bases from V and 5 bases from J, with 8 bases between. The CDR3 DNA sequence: TGCGCCAGCAGGCTAGCCCACGAGCAGTACTTC. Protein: CASRLAHEQYF.

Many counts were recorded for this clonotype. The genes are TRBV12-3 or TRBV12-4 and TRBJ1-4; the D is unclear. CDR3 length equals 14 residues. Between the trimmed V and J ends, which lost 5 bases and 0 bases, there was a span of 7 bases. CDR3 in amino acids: CASSDYTTNEKLFF. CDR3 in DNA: TGTGCCAGCAGTGATTATACAACTAATGAAAAACTGTTTTTT.

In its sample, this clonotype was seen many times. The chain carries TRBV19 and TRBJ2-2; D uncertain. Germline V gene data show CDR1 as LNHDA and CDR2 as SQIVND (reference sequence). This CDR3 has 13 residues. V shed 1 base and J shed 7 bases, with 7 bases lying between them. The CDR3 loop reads CASSIGTSGELFF. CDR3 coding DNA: TGTGCCAGTAGTATAGGGACGAGCGGGGAGCTGTTTTTT.

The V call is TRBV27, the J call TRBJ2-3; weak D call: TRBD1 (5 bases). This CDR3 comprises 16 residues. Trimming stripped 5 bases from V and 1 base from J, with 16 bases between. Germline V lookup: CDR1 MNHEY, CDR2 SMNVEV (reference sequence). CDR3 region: CASSLRQRTGTDTQYF. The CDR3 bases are TGTGCCAGCAGTCTAAGACAGCGTACAGGCACAGATACGCAGTATTTT.

This CDR3 reads CASSPDGTGAYEQYF. The CDR3 region has the DNA TGTGCCAGCAGCCCTGACGGGACAGGGGCCTACGAGCAGTACTTC. This rearrangement joins TRBV6-1 to TRBJ2-7; TRBD1 matches at 10 bases. CDR3 length equals 15 residues. V dropped 6 bases and J dropped 2; count of bases not matched to a gene: 7. CDR1 is MNHNS, CDR2 SASEGT, per germline.

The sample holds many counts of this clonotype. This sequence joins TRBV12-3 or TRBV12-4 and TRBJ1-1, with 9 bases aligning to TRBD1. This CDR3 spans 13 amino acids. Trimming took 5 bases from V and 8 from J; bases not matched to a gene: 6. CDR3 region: CASSGTGLTEAFF. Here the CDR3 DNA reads TGTGCCAGCAGTGGGACAGGGCTAACCGAAGCTTTCTTT.

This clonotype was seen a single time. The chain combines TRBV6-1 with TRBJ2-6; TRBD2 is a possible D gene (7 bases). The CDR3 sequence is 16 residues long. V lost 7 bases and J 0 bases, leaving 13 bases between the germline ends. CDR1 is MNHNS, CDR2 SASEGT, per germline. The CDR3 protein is CASTRRGGSGANVLTF. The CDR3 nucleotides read TGTGCCAGCACCCGGAGGGGGGGCTCTGGGGCCAACGTCCTGACTTTC.

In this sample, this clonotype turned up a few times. CDR3 in DNA: TGTGCCAGCAGAACATCCCGACAGGGTCCTAACTATGGCTACACCTTC. This encodes CASRTSRQGPNYGYTF. This rearrangement joins TRBV7-9 to TRBJ1-2; 7 nucleotides align to TRBD1. CDR1 and CDR2 from the germline V gene are SEHNR and FQNEAQ (reference sequence). J lost 0 bases, V lost 6 bases, and 10 bases had no gene match. This CDR3 region has 16 residues.

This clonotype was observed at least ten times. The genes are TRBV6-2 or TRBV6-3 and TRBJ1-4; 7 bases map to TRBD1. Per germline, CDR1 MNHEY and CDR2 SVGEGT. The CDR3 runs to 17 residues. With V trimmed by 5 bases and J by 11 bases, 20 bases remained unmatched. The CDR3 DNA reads TGTGCCAGCAGTAAACGAAGGGACAGAACGGAAATGTGGAAACTGTTTTTT. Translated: CASSKRRDRTEMWKLFF.

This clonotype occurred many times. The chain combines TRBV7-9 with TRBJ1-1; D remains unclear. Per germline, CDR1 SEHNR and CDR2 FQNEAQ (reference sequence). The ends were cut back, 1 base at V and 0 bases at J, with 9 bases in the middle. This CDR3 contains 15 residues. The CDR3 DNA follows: TGTGCCAGCAGCTTAGTCCCGACGATGAACACTGAAGCTTTCTTT. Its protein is CASSLVPTMNTEAFF.

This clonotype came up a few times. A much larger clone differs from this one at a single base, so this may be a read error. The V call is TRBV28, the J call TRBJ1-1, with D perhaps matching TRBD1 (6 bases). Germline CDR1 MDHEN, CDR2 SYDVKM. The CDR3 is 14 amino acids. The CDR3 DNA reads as TGTGCCAGCAGAGGAGGACAGAGGAGCACTGAAGCTTCCTTT. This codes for CASRGGQRSTEASF.

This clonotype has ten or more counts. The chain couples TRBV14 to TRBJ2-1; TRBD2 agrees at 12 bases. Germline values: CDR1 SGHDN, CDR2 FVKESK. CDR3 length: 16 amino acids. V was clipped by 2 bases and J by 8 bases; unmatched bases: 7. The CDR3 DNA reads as TGTGCCAGCAGCCAAAGACTAGCGGGGGCCTCGGATGAGCAGTTCTTC. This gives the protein CASSQRLAGASDEQFF.

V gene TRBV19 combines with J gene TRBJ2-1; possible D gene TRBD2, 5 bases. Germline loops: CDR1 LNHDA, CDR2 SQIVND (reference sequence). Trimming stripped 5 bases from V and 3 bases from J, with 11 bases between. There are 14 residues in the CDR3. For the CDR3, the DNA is TGTGCCAGTAGTCGAGGGCGGAACTACAATGAGCAGTTCTTC. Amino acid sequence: CASSRGRNYNEQFF.

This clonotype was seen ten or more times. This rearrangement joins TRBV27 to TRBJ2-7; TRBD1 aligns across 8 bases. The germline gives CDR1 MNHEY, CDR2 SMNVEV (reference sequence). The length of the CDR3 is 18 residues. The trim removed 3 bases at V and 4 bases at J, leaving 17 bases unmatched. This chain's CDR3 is CASSFLPARQGRLYEQYF. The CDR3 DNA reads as TGTGCCAGCAGTTTCTTACCCGCCCGACAGGGGAGGCTGTACGAGCAGTACTTC.

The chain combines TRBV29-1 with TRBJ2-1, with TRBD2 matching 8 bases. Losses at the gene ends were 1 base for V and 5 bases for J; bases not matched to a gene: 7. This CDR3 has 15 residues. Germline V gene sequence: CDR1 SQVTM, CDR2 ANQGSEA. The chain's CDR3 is CSVEVPTSVHNEQFF. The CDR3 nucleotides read TGCAGCGTTGAAGTGCCGACTAGCGTCCACAATGAGCAGTTCTTC.

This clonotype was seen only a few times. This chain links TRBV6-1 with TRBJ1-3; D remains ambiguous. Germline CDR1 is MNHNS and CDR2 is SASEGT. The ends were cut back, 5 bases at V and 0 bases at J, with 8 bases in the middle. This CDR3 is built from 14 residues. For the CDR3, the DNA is TGTGCCAGCAGTCCATACACCTCTGGAAACACCATATATTTT. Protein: CASSPYTSGNTIYF.

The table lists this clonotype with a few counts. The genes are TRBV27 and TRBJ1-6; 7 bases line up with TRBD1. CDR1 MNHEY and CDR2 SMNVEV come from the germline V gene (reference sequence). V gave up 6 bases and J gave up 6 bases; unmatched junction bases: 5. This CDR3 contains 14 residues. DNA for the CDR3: TGTGCCAGCAGAACCGGGACAGCTAATTCACCCCTCCACTTT. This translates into CASRTGTANSPLHF.